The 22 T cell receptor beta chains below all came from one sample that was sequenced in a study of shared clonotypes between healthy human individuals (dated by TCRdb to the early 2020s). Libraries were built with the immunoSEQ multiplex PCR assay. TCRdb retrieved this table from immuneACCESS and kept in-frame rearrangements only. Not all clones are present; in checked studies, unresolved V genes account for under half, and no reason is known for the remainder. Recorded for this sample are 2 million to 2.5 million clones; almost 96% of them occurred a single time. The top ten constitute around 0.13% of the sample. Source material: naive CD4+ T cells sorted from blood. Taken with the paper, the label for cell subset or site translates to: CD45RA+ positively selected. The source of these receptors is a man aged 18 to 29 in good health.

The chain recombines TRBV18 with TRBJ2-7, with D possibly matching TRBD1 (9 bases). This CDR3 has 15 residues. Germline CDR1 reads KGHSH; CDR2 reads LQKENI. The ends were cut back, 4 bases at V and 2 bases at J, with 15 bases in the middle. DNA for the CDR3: TGTGCCAGCTCACTAGCGGGACAGGGAGCCTACGAGCAGTACTTC. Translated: CASSLAGQGAYEQYF.

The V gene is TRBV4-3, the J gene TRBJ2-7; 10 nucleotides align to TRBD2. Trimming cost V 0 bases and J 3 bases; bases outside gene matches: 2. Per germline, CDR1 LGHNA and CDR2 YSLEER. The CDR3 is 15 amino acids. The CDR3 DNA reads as TGCGCCAGCAGCCAAGACAGGACTAGCGGCTACGAGCAGTACTTC. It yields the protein CASSQDRTSGYEQYF.

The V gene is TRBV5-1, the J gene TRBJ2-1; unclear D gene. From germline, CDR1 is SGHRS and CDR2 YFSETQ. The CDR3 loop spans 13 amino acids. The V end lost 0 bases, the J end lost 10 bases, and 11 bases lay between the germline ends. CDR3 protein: CASSLEDIKEQFF. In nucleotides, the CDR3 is TGCGCCAGCAGCTTGGAAGATATTAAGGAGCAGTTCTTC.

This CDR3 is CATSRNLGQAQETQYF. DNA for the CDR3: TGTGCCACCAGCAGGAACCTAGGACAGGCCCAAGAGACCCAGTACTTC. The chain joins TRBV15 to TRBJ2-5; TRBD1 agrees at 7 bases. Germline assignment: CDR1 LNHNV and CDR2 YYDKDF (reference sequence). This CDR3 is built from 16 residues. J lost 1 base, V lost 3 bases, and 8 bases had no gene match.

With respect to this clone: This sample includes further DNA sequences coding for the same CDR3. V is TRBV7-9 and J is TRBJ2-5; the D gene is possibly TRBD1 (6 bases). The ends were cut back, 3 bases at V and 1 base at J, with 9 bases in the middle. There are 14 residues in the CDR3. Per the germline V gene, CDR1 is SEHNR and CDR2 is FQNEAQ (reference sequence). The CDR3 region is CASSFSGAQETQYF. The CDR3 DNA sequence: TGTGCCAGCAGCTTTTCAGGGGCCCAAGAGACCCAGTACTTC.

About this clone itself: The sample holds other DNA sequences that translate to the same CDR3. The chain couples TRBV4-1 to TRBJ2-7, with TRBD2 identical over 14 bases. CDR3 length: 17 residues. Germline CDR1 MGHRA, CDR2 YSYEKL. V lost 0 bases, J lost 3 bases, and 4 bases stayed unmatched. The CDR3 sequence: CASSQDAGLAGGYEQYF. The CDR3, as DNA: TGCGCCAGCAGCCAAGACGCCGGACTAGCGGGAGGCTACGAGCAGTACTTC.

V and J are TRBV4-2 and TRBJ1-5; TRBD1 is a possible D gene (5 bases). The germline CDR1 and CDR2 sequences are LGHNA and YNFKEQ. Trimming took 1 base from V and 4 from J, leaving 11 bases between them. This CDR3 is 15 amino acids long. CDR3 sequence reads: CASSQGGSSNQPQHF. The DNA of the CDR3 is TGTGCCAGCAGCCAAGGGGGGAGTAGTAATCAGCCCCAGCATTTT.

The CDR3 DNA follows: TGTGCCAGCAGCTTTTACAGGGGTAGCAATCAGCCCCAGCATTTT. Translating gives CASSFYRGSNQPQHF. The rearrangement joins TRBV7-2 to TRBJ1-5, with TRBD1 identical over 7 bases. CDR1 SGHTA and CDR2 FQGNSA come from the germline V gene. Unmatched junction bases numbered 2, after V lost 3 bases and J lost 0 bases. This CDR3 contains 15 residues.

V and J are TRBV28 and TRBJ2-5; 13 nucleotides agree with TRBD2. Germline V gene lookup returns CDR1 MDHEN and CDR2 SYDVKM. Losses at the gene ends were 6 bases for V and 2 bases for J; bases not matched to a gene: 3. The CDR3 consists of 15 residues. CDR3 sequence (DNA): TGTGCCAGCAGCTGGACTAGCGGGGGACAAGAGACCCAGTACTTC. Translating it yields CASSWTSGGQETQYF.

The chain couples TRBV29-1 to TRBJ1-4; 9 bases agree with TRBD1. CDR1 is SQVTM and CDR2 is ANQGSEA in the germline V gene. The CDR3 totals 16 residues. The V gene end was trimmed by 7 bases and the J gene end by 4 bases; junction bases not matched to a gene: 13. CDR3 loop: CSARTGGSSFNEKLFF. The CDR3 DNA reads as TGCAGCGCCCGAACAGGGGGCTCCTCCTTTAATGAAAAACTGTTTTTT.

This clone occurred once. This CDR3 reads CASSPWDGGNTEAFF. The CDR3 nucleotides are TGTGCCAGCAGTCCCTGGGACGGGGGGAACACTGAAGCTTTCTTT. The chain joins TRBV27 to TRBJ1-1, with TRBD1 as a possible D gene (5 bases). The germline CDR1 and CDR2 sequences are MNHEY and SMNVEV (reference sequence). This CDR3 spans 15 amino acids. V was clipped by 5 bases and J by 1 base, with 14 bases between them.

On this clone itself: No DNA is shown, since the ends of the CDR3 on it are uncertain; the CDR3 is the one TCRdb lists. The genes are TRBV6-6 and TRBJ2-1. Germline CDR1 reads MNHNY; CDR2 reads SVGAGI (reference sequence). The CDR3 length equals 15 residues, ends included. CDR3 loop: CASSFGAGKKNEQFF.

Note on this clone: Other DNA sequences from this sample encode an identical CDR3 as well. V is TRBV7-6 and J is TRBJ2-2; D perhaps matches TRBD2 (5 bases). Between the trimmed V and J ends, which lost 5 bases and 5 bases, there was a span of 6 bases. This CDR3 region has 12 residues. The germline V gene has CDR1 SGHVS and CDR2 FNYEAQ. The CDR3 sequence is CASSRRTGELFF. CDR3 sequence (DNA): TGTGCCAGCAGCCGGAGGACCGGGGAGCTGTTTTTT.

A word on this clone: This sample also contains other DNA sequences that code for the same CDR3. CDR3 bases: TGCGCCAGCAGCTTGGGGCAGGCTAGCACAGATACGCAGTATTTT. Its translation is CASSLGQASTDTQYF. The chain employs TRBV5-1 and TRBJ2-3; D not resolved. The CDR3 is 15 residues long. Germline CDR1 is SGHRS and CDR2 is YFSETQ. V lost 0 bases, J lost 0 bases, and 8 bases lay in between.

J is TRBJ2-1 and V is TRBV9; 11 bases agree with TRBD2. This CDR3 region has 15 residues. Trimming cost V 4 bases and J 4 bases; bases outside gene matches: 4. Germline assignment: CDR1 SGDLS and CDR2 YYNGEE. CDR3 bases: TGTGCCAGCAGCACGGGACTAGCGGAATACAATGAGCAGTTCTTC. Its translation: CASSTGLAEYNEQFF.

This chain's CDR3 is CAWRVRGIGNSPLHF. As DNA, the CDR3 is TGTGCCTGGAGAGTCAGGGGTATAGGTAATTCACCCCTCCACTTT. V usage is TRBV30 and J usage is TRBJ1-6; a weak D match, TRBD1 (6 bases). The germline V and J ends were trimmed by 3 bases and 6 bases, with 15 bases remaining between them. This CDR3 region has 15 residues. Germline V CDR1 and CDR2: GTSNPN, SVGIG (reference sequence).

In nucleotides, the CDR3 is TGTGCCAGCAGCCTACGGACTAGCGGAACCGGGGACACCGGGGAGCTGTTTTTT. This encodes CASSLRTSGTGDTGELFF. The chain carries TRBV5-5 and TRBJ2-2, with 10 bases matching TRBD2. The CDR3 covers 18 residues. The V segment lost 4 bases and the J segment 3 bases; nucleotides outside the gene matches: 12. The germline gives CDR1 SGHKS, CDR2 YYEKEE (reference sequence). Supplemented by reference TRBV5-5 and TRBJ2-2, the full variable domain reads DAGVTQSPTHLIKTRGQQVTLRCSPISGHKSVSWYQQVLGQGPQFIFQYYEKEERGRGNFPDRFSARQFPNYSSELNVNALLLGDSALYLCASSLRTSGTGDTGELFFGEGSRLTVL.

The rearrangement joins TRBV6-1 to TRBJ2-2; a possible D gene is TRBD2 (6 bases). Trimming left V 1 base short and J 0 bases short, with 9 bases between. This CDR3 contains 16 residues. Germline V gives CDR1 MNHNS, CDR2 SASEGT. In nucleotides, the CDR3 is TGTGCCAGCAGTGAAGTTGCGGGGACGAACACCGGGGAGCTGTTTTTT. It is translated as CASSEVAGTNTGELFF.

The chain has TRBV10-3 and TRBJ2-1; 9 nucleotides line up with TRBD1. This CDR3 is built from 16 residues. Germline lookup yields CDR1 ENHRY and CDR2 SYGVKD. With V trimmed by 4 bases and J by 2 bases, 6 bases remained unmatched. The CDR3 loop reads CAISGSGTGTYNEQFF. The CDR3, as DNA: TGTGCCATCAGTGGTTCCGGGACAGGGACCTACAATGAGCAGTTCTTC.

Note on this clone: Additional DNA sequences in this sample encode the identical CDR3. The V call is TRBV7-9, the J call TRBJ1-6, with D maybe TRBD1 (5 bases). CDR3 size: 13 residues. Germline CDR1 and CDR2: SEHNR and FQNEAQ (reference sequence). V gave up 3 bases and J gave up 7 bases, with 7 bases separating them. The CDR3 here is CASSLGGNSPLHF. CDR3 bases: TGTGCCAGCAGCTTGGGGGGGAATTCACCCCTCCACTTT.

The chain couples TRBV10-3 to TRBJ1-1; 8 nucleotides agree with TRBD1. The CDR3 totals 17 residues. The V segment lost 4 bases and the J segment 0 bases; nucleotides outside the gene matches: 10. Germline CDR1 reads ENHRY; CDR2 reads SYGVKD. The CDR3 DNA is TGTGCCATCAGTGGAGGACAGGGAAACATTATGAACACTGAAGCTTTCTTT. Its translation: CAISGGQGNIMNTEAFF.

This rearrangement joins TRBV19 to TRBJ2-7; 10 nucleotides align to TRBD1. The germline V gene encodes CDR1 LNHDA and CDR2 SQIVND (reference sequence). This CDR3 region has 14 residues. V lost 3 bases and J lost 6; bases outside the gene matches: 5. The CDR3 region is CASSIEGTGVEQYF. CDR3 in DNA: TGTGCCAGTAGTATCGAGGGGACAGGGGTCGAGCAGTACTTC.